Below, 22 T cell receptor beta chains from the same sample are listed, as sequenced in a study of Ad26.COV2.S vaccination and SARS-CoV-2 variants. Libraries were prepared by immunoSEQ multiplex PCR; TCRdb keeps only in-frame clonotypes and omits some of them. The table records 200,000 to 250,000 clones, approximately 87% of them present only once. Described treatment: around 19 received Ad26.COV2.S at low or high dose, single or two shots; 5 received placebo; per-sample allocation not given. Repertoires come from day 63 after the first vaccine or placebo injection. Material: peripheral blood, obtained in a trial of Ad26.COV2.S vaccine versus placebo. These receptors all stem from a person aged 18 to 65 who received the Ad26.COV2.S COVID-19 vaccine or a placebo.

This chain links TRBV7-9 with TRBJ2-2, with D uncertain. Germline CDR1 is SEHNR and CDR2 is FQNEAQ (reference sequence). V was clipped by 1 base and J by 1 base, with 1 base between them. The CDR3 contains 13 residues. The CDR3 DNA reads TGTGCCAGCAGCTTAGGGAACACCGGGGAGCTGTTTTTT. Protein sequence: CASSLGNTGELFF.

Here the CDR3 reads CATSVSGGIPPYNEQFF. The CDR3 nucleotides are TGTGCCACCAGTGTTTCCGGGGGCATCCCGCCTTACAATGAGCAGTTCTTC. The chain carries TRBV24-1 and TRBJ2-1; D tentatively fits TRBD1 or TRBD2 (6 bases each). The V gene's germline CDR1 is KGHDR and CDR2 SFDVKD. The CDR3 contains 17 residues. Trimming removed 5 bases from V and 4 bases from J, with 20 bases in between.

V usage is TRBV27 and J usage is TRBJ2-2; the D call may be TRBD1 or TRBD2 (6 bases each). The CDR3 is 14 residues long. The V and J ends lost 3 bases and 6 bases respectively, with 11 bases between them. Germline CDR1 reads MNHEY; CDR2 reads SMNVEV (reference sequence). CDR3 in amino acids: CASSFLGGSGELFF. CDR3 coding DNA: TGTGCCAGCAGTTTCCTAGGGGGGTCCGGGGAGCTGTTTTTT.

This clone showed up just once. J is TRBJ2-5 and V is TRBV27; D is possibly TRBD1 or TRBD2 (6 bases each). The V gene lost 6 bases and the J gene lost 4 bases, with 18 bases spanning the gap. The CDR3 extends over 15 amino acids. The germline V gene has CDR1 MNHEY and CDR2 SMNVEV (reference sequence). CDR3 amino acids: CASRMLGGALETQYF. In DNA form, the CDR3 reads TGTGCCAGCAGGATGCTCGGGGGCGCCTTAGAGACCCAGTACTTC.

The CDR3 bases are TGTGCCAGCAGCCAATGGGGTGGTAACTCACCCCTCCACTTT. It codes for CASSQWGGNSPLHF. This sequence joins TRBV3-1 (or the pseudogene TRBV3-2) and TRBJ1-6; D uncertain. Trimming took off 2 bases at V and 10 bases at J, with 12 bases between the two ends. The V gene's germline CDR1 is LGHDT and CDR2 YNNKEL (reference sequence). The CDR3 is made up of 14 amino acids.

The count of this clone is one. The V call is TRBV4-3, the J call TRBJ2-2; D not certain. The CDR3 contains 14 residues. Trimming cost V 1 base and J 5 bases, with 8 bases left between them. CDR1 and CDR2 (germline): LGHNA, YSLEER. This chain's CDR3 is CASSQGATTGELFF. CDR3 nucleotides: TGCGCCAGCAGCCAAGGTGCTACTACCGGGGAGCTGTTTTTT.

The chain couples TRBV30 to TRBJ2-7; 10 bases match TRBD2. This CDR3 is built from 14 residues. After removal of 4 bases from V and 4 bases from J, the junction contained 7 bases not matched to a gene. Germline V gene data show CDR1 as GTSNPN and CDR2 as SVGIG (reference sequence). The CDR3 sequence is CAWNGLAGDYEQYF. CDR3 nucleotide sequence: TGTGCCTGGAACGGGCTAGCGGGAGATTACGAGCAGTACTTC. Full variable domain (outside the CDR3, taken from reference TRBV30 and TRBJ2-7): SQTIHQWPATLVQPVGSPLSLECTVEGTSNPNLYWYRQAAGRGLQLLFYSVGIGQISSEVPQNLSASRPQDRQFILSSKKLLLSDSGFYLCAWNGLAGDYEQYFGPGTRLTVT.

The chain links TRBV6-5 to TRBJ2-7; possible D gene TRBD2, 6 bases. The CDR3 covers 15 residues. Germline CDR1 reads MNHEY; CDR2 reads SVGAGI. The V end was cut by 7 bases, the J end by 7 bases, with 23 bases between. The CDR3 DNA follows: TGTGCCAGCATCTTCATTGGGGGGACGGGAAGGGAGCAGTACTTC. Protein: CASIFIGGTGREQYF.

The chain has TRBV27 and TRBJ2-7; D ambiguous. V was trimmed by 6 bases and J by 3 bases, leaving 9 bases between them. The germline V gene encodes CDR1 MNHEY and CDR2 SMNVEV (reference sequence). The CDR3 runs to 12 residues. Here the CDR3 DNA reads TGTGCCAGCAGGCAAACATACTACGAGCAGTACTTC. It yields the protein CASRQTYYEQYF.

The chain couples TRBV5-5 to TRBJ1-6, with D uncertain. Germline CDR1 reads SGHKS; CDR2 reads YYEKEE (reference sequence). This CDR3 region has 15 residues. Trimming removed 1 base from V and 11 bases from J, with 16 bases in between. CDR3 loop: CASSLFGDEIAPLHF. The CDR3 coding sequence is TGTGCCAGCAGCTTGTTTGGGGATGAAATTGCACCCCTCCACTTT.

V usage is TRBV11-3 and J usage is TRBJ2-1; 9 bases agree with TRBD1. The CDR3 length is 13 residues. Per germline, CDR1 SGHNT and CDR2 YENEEA. The V gene end was trimmed by 5 bases and the J gene end by 7 bases; junction bases not matched to a gene: 3. For the CDR3, the DNA is TGTGCCAGCAGCCCACAGGGGGCGAATGAGCAGTTCTTC. It is translated as CASSPQGANEQFF.

This sequence joins TRBV7-2 and TRBJ2-3; D is possibly TRBD1 or TRBD2 (5 bases each). The V gene lost 0 bases and the J gene lost 6 bases, with 7 bases spanning the gap. The CDR3 is made up of 13 amino acids. Germline CDR1 is SGHTA and CDR2 is FQGNSA. CDR3 bases: TGTGCCAGCAGCTTAGCCAGGGAGGATACGCAGTATTTT. Encoded protein: CASSLAREDTQYF.

As DNA, the CDR3 is TGCGCCAGCAGCTTGGCCTGGGGGAAAGCTAACTATGGCTACACCTTC. Encoded protein: CASSLAWGKANYGYTF. The J gene is TRBJ1-2, the V gene TRBV5-1; a weak D match, TRBD1 (5 bases). The length of the CDR3 is 16 residues. Trimming took 0 bases from V and 0 from J, leaving 12 bases between them. Per the germline V gene, CDR1 is SGHRS and CDR2 is YFSETQ.

The rearrangement uses TRBV7-9 and TRBJ2-7; 9 bases align to TRBD1. Trimming removed 4 bases from V and 5 bases from J; junction bases left unmatched: 6. Germline CDR1 SEHNR, CDR2 FQNEAQ (reference sequence). CDR3 length equals 14 residues. CDR3 sequence: CASSWDRVVNEQYF. CDR3 in DNA: TGTGCCAGCAGCTGGGACAGGGTAGTCAACGAGCAGTACTTC.

The chain employs TRBV28 and TRBJ2-3; 7 nucleotides align to TRBD2. The V and J ends lost 8 bases and 4 bases, in that order; junction bases with no gene match: 15. This CDR3 spans 16 amino acids. Germline lookup yields CDR1 MDHEN and CDR2 SYDVKM. The CDR3 DNA reads TGTGCCAGCCCACCCTCGGGCGGGGGATTGGCAGATACGCAGTATTTT. Translated: CASPPSGGGLADTQYF.

The table lists this clone with a count of one. The chain employs TRBV3-1 (or the pseudogene TRBV3-2) and TRBJ2-1; a possible D gene is TRBD2 (5 bases). Germline CDR1 and CDR2: LGHDT and YNNKEL (reference sequence). V lost 0 bases, J lost 2 bases, and 11 bases lay in between. The CDR3 runs 16 residues. The CDR3 here is CASSQDLGSTYNEQFF. The CDR3 DNA reads as TGTGCCAGCAGCCAAGATCTGGGGAGTACCTACAATGAGCAGTTCTTC.

The chain carries TRBV7-9 and TRBJ2-1; weak D call: TRBD2 (5 bases). V lost 5 bases, J lost 4 bases, and 12 bases lay in between. CDR1 and CDR2 (germline): SEHNR, FQNEAQ (reference sequence). The CDR3 extends over 14 amino acids. CDR3 sequence reads: CASSPTGGYNEQFF. In nucleotides, the CDR3 is TGTGCCAGCAGCCCCACGGGCGGGTACAATGAGCAGTTCTTC.

This clone was seen a single time. This chain connects TRBV3-1 (or the pseudogene TRBV3-2) to TRBJ2-7, with TRBD2 matching 11 bases. Germline-derived CDR1 and CDR2 are LGHDT and YNNKEL (reference sequence). Trimming at V came to 2 bases and at J to 7 bases, leaving 10 bases not matched to a gene. The CDR3 spans 16 residues. CDR3 DNA sequence: TGTGCCAGCAGCCAACAAAAACTAGCGGGAGCTCGGGAGCAGTACTTC. Amino acid sequence: CASSQQKLAGAREQYF.

This clone came up a few times. The V and J genes are TRBV30 and TRBJ1-5, with TRBD1 matching over 7 bases. Unmatched junction bases numbered 3, after V lost 2 bases and J lost 5 bases. Germline V gene data show CDR1 as GTSNPN and CDR2 as SVGIG (reference sequence). This CDR3 is built from 13 residues. For the CDR3, the DNA is TGTGCCTGGAGTTGGGACAGAGATCAGCCCCAGCATTTT. Translating gives CAWSWDRDQPQHF.

This chain uses TRBV12-5 with TRBJ2-3; D not resolved. V was trimmed by 4 bases and J by 2 bases, leaving 7 bases between them. The CDR3 has 13 residues. From germline, CDR1 is LGHNT and CDR2 FRNRAP. The CDR3 loop is CASGSGVTDTQYF. The CDR3 nucleotides are TGTGCTAGTGGTTCCGGCGTCACAGATACGCAGTATTTT.

The chain is built from TRBV29-1 and TRBJ1-1; 8 bases map to TRBD1. The CDR3 has 14 amino acids. V lost 6 bases, J lost 4 bases, and 10 bases stayed unmatched. Germline V lookup: CDR1 SQVTM, CDR2 ANQGSEA. The DNA of the CDR3 is TGCAGCGTCGTTCACAGGGGGTGGAGCACTGAAGCTTTCTTT. This codes for CSVVHRGWSTEAFF.

This chain connects TRBV19 to TRBJ1-5; a weak D match, TRBD1 (6 bases). V was pared by 6 bases and J by 4 bases, with 16 bases between. The CDR3 length is 15 residues. Per the germline V gene, CDR1 is LNHDA and CDR2 is SQIVND (reference sequence). CDR3 amino acids: CASRLSDGQNQPQHF. CDR3 DNA sequence: TGTGCCAGTAGATTAAGTGACGGACAGAATCAGCCCCAGCATTTT.